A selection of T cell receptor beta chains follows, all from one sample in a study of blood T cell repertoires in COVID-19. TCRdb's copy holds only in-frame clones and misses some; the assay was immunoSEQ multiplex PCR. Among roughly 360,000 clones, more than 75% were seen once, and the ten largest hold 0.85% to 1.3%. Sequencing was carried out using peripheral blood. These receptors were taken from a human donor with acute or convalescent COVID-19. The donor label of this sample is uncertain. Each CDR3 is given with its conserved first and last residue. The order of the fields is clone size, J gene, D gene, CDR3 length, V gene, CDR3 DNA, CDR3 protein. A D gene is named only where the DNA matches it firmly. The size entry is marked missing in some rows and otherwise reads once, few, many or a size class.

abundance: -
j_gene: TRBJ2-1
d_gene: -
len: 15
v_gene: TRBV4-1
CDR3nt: TGCGCCAGCAGATCAGCAGGGTTAACCTACAATGAGCAGTTCTTC
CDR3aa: CASRSAGLTYNEQFF

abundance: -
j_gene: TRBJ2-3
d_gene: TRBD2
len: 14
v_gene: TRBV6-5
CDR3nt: TGTGCCAGCAAGCGGGGGGGGAGCACAGATACGCAGTATTTT
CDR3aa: CASKRGGSTDTQYF

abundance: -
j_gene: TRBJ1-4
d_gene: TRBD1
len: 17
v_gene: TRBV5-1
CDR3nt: TGCGCCAGCAGTGAGGGACAGGGGGCACGGGCGAATGAAAAACTGTTTTTT
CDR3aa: CASSEGQGARANEKLFF

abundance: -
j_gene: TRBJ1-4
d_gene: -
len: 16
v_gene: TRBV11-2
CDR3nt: TGTGCCAGCAGCCCGAATCGGGGGGGAACTAATGAAAAACTGTTTTTT
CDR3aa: CASSPNRGGTNEKLFF

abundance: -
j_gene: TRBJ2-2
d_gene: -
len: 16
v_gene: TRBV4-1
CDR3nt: TGCGCCAGCAGCCAAGGGGGTCGGGGGACCACCGGGGAGCTGTTTTTT
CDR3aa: CASSQGGRGTTGELFF

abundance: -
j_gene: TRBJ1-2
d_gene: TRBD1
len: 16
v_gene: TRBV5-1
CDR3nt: TGCGCCAGCAGCTTCGCCTCCCGACAGGGGGCCAGGAGCTACACCTTC
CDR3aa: CASSFASRQGARSYTF

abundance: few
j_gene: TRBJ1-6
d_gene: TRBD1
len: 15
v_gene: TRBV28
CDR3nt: TGTGCCAGCAGAGCCCGGGACAGACTAAATTCACCCCTCCACTTT
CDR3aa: CASRARDRLNSPLHF

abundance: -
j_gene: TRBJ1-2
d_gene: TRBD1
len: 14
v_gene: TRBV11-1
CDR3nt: TGTGCCAGCAGCTACACAGGGGGCGCGGATGGCTACACCTTC
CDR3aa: CASSYTGGADGYTF

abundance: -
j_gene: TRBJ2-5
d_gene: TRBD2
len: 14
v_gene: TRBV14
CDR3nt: TGTGCCAGCAGCCAGGAACTAGCGGGGGGCCCCCAGTACTTC
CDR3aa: CASSQELAGGPQYF

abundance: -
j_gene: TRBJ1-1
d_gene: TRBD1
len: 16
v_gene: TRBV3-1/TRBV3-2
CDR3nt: TGTGCCAGCAGCCTATCACCTTACAGGGGGCCCACTGAAGCTTTCTTT
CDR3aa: CASSLSPYRGPTEAFF

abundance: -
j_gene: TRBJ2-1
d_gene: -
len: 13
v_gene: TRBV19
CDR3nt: TGTGCCAGTAGTCGGGGTGACTACAATGAGCAGTTCTTC
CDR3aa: CASSRGDYNEQFF